This passage covers 16 T cell receptor beta chains from one sample sequenced in a study of Ad26.COV2.S vaccination and SARS-CoV-2 variants. The treatment here: roughly 19 received Ad26.COV2.S at low or high dose, single or two shots; about 5 received placebo; per-sample allocation not given. Material that was analyzed had been drawn on day 63 after the first vaccine or placebo injection. TCRdb's copy holds only in-frame clones and misses some; the assay was immunoSEQ multiplex PCR. This table has roughly 300,000 clones, 88% appearing once. The starting material was peripheral blood, obtained in a trial of Ad26.COV2.S vaccine versus placebo. The receptor set was obtained from a person between 18 and 60 years old who received the Ad26.COV2.S COVID-19 vaccine or a placebo.

In its sample, this clone was seen once. The chain links TRBV7-2 to TRBJ1-3; 7 bases are a match to TRBD1. The germline CDR1 and CDR2 sequences are SGHTA and FQGNSA. The ends lost 5 bases at V and 5 bases at J; junction bases unmatched: 3. This CDR3 is 13 amino acids long. The CDR3 DNA sequence: TGTGCCAGCAGCCGGGGACAGCGAAACACCATATATTTT. Its protein is CASSRGQRNTIYF.

V gene TRBV5-1 combines with J gene TRBJ1-5; D is ambiguous. V was shortened by 2 bases and J by 3 bases, with 18 bases between the two germline ends. Germline values: CDR1 SGHRS, CDR2 YFSETQ. The CDR3 is 17 residues long. The CDR3 loop reads CASSFNRRVGNNQPQHF. The CDR3 bases are TGCGCCAGCAGCTTTAATCGTCGTGTTGGAAACAATCAGCCCCAGCATTTT.

The V gene is TRBV11-2, the J gene TRBJ2-7, with 10 bases that match TRBD1. The CDR3 has 15 residues. Germline CDR1 reads SGHAT; CDR2 reads FQNNGV. Germline trimming cut 5 bases from V and 5 bases from J; bases unmatched to any gene: 9. The CDR3 DNA reads as TGTGCCAGCAGCCCCTTCGGGACAGGGGAGGACGAGCAGTACTTC. It translates to CASSPFGTGEDEQYF.

The V call is TRBV7-2, the J call TRBJ2-7; 8 bases map to TRBD2. From germline, CDR1 is SGHTA and CDR2 FQGNSA. Unmatched junction bases numbered 6, after V lost 5 bases and J lost 0 bases. CDR3 length equals 15 residues. CDR3 bases: TGTGCCAGCAGCATACTAGCGGCAAGCTCCTACGAGCAGTACTTC. This gives the protein CASSILAASSYEQYF.

The chain is built from TRBV5-8 and TRBJ2-1; D remains unclear. Germline CDR1 is SGHTS and CDR2 is YDEGEE. This CDR3 spans 16 amino acids. The V gene lost 1 base and the J gene lost 5 bases, with 16 bases spanning the gap. CDR3 amino acids: CASSLSFYRGHNEQFF. The DNA for the CDR3 is TGTGCCAGCAGCTTGTCATTTTACCGTGGTCACAATGAGCAGTTCTTC.

The CDR3 here is CAWQGTGVRDEQYF. DNA of the CDR3: TGTGCCTGGCAAGGGACAGGTGTGAGGGACGAGCAGTACTTC. This sequence joins TRBV30 and TRBJ2-7; 8 bases map to TRBD1. The germline V gene has CDR1 GTSNPN and CDR2 SVGIG (reference sequence). The J segment lost 5 bases and the V segment lost 5 bases, leaving 11 bases of the junction unmatched. The length of the CDR3 is 14 residues.

This chain uses TRBV3-1 (or the pseudogene TRBV3-2) with TRBJ2-7; 7 bases are shared with TRBD2. This CDR3 has 14 amino acids. Per germline, CDR1 LGHDT and CDR2 YNNKEL (reference sequence). V was clipped by 0 bases and J by 7 bases; unmatched bases: 6. Here the CDR3 reads CASSQDGLGREQYF. CDR3 bases: TGTGCCAGCAGCCAAGACGGACTAGGCAGGGAGCAGTACTTC.

The rearrangement uses TRBV10-3 and TRBJ2-3, with D unresolved. This CDR3 has 16 residues. V dropped 0 bases and J dropped 3 bases, with 13 bases sitting between them. Per the germline V gene, CDR1 is ENHRY and CDR2 is SYGVKD. The CDR3 DNA reads as TGTGCCATCAGTGAGTCCGGGCAGGCGCAGACAGATACGCAGTATTTT. Protein sequence: CAISESGQAQTDTQYF.

The genes are TRBV4-3 and TRBJ1-1; no clear D gene. Germline-derived CDR1 and CDR2 are LGHNA and YSLEER. The CDR3 runs to 18 residues. Trimming removed 0 bases from V and 0 bases from J, with 17 bases in between. This chain's CDR3 is CASSQDWWTLIMNTEAFF. CDR3 DNA: TGCGCCAGCAGCCAAGATTGGTGGACCCTTATCATGAACACTGAAGCTTTCTTT.

The rearrangement joins TRBV6-2 or TRBV6-3 to TRBJ2-3; the match to TRBD2 covers 7 bases. The ends lost 2 bases at V and 6 bases at J; junction bases unmatched: 8. CDR1 and CDR2 (germline): MNHEY, SVGEGT. CDR3 length: 15 residues. As DNA, the CDR3 is TGTGCCAGCAGTTACCAAGGACTAGGAGCGGATACGCAGTATTTT. Protein: CASSYQGLGADTQYF.

The count of this clone is one. The chain carries TRBV7-2 and TRBJ2-5; TRBD1 matches 7 bases. Trimming cost V 5 bases and J 2 bases; bases outside gene matches: 5. Germline V gene sequence: CDR1 SGHTA, CDR2 FQGNSA. The CDR3 extends over 14 amino acids. The CDR3 loop reads CASSQNRGQETQYF. As DNA, the CDR3 is TGTGCCAGCAGCCAAAACAGGGGACAAGAGACCCAGTACTTC. Based on the CDR3 plus reference TRBV7-2 and TRBJ2-5, the full variable domain is GAGVSQSPSNKVTEKGKDVELRCDPISGHTALYWYRQSLGQGLEFLIYFQGNSAPDKSGLPSDRFSAERTGGSVSTLTIQRTQQEDSAVYLCASSQNRGQETQYFGPGTRLLVL.

The chain employs TRBV30 and TRBJ2-1; 9 bases agree with TRBD2. The V gene's germline CDR1 is GTSNPN and CDR2 SVGIG (reference sequence). V lost 7 bases, J lost 6 bases, and 10 bases stayed unmatched. The CDR3 extends over 14 amino acids. In DNA, the CDR3 is TGTGCCTCTTCGAGCGGGGGGCATCTCAATGAGCAGTTCTTC. Amino acid sequence: CASSSGGHLNEQFF.

The rearrangement uses TRBV3-1 (or the pseudogene TRBV3-2) and TRBJ1-1; D is unclear. The CDR3 has 15 residues. Per the germline V gene, CDR1 is LGHDT and CDR2 is YNNKEL (reference sequence). With 6 bases removed from V and 7 bases from J, the gap between germline ends came to 21 bases. The chain's CDR3 is CASRPLGDRRGEAFF. The CDR3 nucleotides read TGTGCCAGCAGACCCCTCGGTGACCGGCGGGGTGAAGCTTTCTTT.

The count of this clone is one. This rearrangement joins TRBV3-1 (or the pseudogene TRBV3-2) to TRBJ1-4; 7 bases map to TRBD1. In germline, CDR1 is LGHDT, CDR2 YNNKEL (reference sequence). The CDR3 runs to 16 residues. The V segment lost 4 bases and the J segment 7 bases; nucleotides outside the gene matches: 12. The CDR3 nucleotides are TGTGCCAGCAGCCCACAGACCGGGACAGTAACTGAAAAACTGTTTTTT. It translates to CASSPQTGTVTEKLFF.

The V call is TRBV28, the J call TRBJ1-5; D unclear. V lost 1 base and J 6 bases, leaving 16 bases between the germline ends. The CDR3 is 16 residues long. Germline V gene sequence: CDR1 MDHEN, CDR2 SYDVKM. The CDR3 here is CASSLSISTPSQPQHF. DNA of the CDR3: TGTGCCAGCAGTTTATCTATCAGTACGCCCAGTCAGCCCCAGCATTTT.

This clone has only a few counts. V is TRBV19 and J is TRBJ1-3, with D uncertain. Germline assignment: CDR1 LNHDA and CDR2 SQIVND (reference sequence). The CDR3 contains 15 residues. Trimming pared 6 bases from V and 1 base from J, leaving 13 bases between. The CDR3 is CASRGNGMSGNTIYF. The CDR3 nucleotides read TGTGCCAGTAGGGGGAATGGGATGTCTGGAAACACCATATATTTT.